This TCR beta chain is drawn from a study of identical twins. This clonotype was seen ten or more times. TCRdb processed the 5' RACE reads anew with MiXCR; each CDR3 protein has one entry. The table lists hundreds of thousands of distinct CDR3 sequences, over 5% of them singletons. The sample taken for sequencing was naive T cells sorted from blood. This receptor was identified in a man aged 18 to 29 in good health.

CDR3 in amino acids: CASSLETPSYNEQFF. In nucleotides, the CDR3 is TGTGCCAGCAGTTTAGAGACGCCCTCCTACAATGAGCAGTTCTTC. V is TRBV28 and J is TRBJ2-1; no definite D call. Germline V gene sequence: CDR1 MDHEN, CDR2 SYDVKM. The length of the CDR3 is 15 residues. The ends were cut back, 2 bases at V and 0 bases at J, with 8 bases in the middle. Full variable domain (remainder filled in from reference TRBV28 and TRBJ2-1): DVKVTQSSRYLVKRTGEKVFLECVQDMDHENMFWYRQDPGLGLRLIYFSYDVKMKEKGDIPEGYSVSREKKERFSLILESASTNQTSMYLCASSLETPSYNEQFFGPGTRLTVL.